Listed below are T cell receptor beta chains from one sample, sequenced in a study of T cells expressing NK-cell markers. With the 5' RACE reads reprocessed, TCRdb shows one record per CDR3 protein and no DNA. The data include about 390,000 distinct CDR3 sequences; the top ten clones carry around 10%. The sample consisted of blood T cells: a sorted CD56 or NKG2C T cell subset, CD4+ or CD8+ T cells, or bulk PBMC T cells (not recorded which). The receptors stem from a woman between 45 and 65 years old in good health. Both conserved end residues are part of each CDR3.

v_gene,j_gene,CDR3aa
TRBV29-1,TRBJ1-2,CSVRTVGFYGYTF
TRBV24-1,TRBJ2-1,CATSDPRVGAGYNEQFF
TRBV9,TRBJ2-1,CASSGGLAGLQSSYNEQFF
TRBV12-3/TRBV12-4,TRBJ2-7,CASSSLTNYEQYF
TRBV5-1,TRBJ2-7,CASSTGQGETYEQYF
TRBV7-9,TRBJ2-3,CASSVLRGRGDTQYF
TRBV7-9,TRBJ1-3,CASSLRDRDVNTIYF
TRBV7-6,TRBJ2-2,CASSPGQYTGELFF
TRBV5-1,TRBJ1-1,CASNPDRGPFAEAFF
TRBV15,TRBJ2-2,CATSSWGQVGSGDTGELFF
TRBV27,TRBJ2-6,CASRRGGAAPFSGANVLTF
TRBV20-1,TRBJ2-3,CSARETGMTTDTQYF
TRBV5-1,TRBJ1-5,CASSLGTGSDNQPQHF
TRBV10-2,TRBJ2-3,CASRMGLAGRDTQYF
TRBV5-1,TRBJ2-2,CASSLGTSGTATGELFF
TRBV7-9,TRBJ2-1,CASSPPVPWEQFF
TRBV27,TRBJ2-1,CASTGGGLRNEQFF
TRBV24-1,TRBJ2-3,CATSEAAYTQYF
TRBV7-8,TRBJ2-2,CASSFRVAVNTGELFF
TRBV28,TRBJ1-1,CASSPGQGVRTEAFF
TRBV10-2,TRBJ2-1,CASRSGGGSYNEQFF
TRBV12-3/TRBV12-4,TRBJ2-3,CASSLLAGGLDTQYF
TRBV20-1,TRBJ2-1,CSARGGLAVYNEQFF
TRBV12-3/TRBV12-4,TRBJ1-2,CASKGLYGYTF
TRBV7-2,TRBJ2-1,CASSLSGLPLPPNEQFF
TRBV4-1,TRBJ1-1,CASSPRERDTEAFF
TRBV29-1,TRBJ1-1,CSVEDPDVGTEAFF
TRBV6-1,TRBJ1-4,CASSDQGTTNEKLFF
TRBV11-3,TRBJ2-4,CASTTPREHIQYF
TRBV30,TRBJ1-6,CAWRAGLYNSPLHF
TRBV19,TRBJ2-7,CATTSSGLAGEQYF
TRBV20-1,TRBJ2-1,CSAPETRLNEQFF
TRBV7-8,TRBJ2-2,CASSLSRAGVDTGELFF
TRBV12-3/TRBV12-4,TRBJ2-1,CASSLYRDRDHEQFF
TRBV10-2,TRBJ2-5,CASTLAGGPRETQYF
TRBV25-1,TRBJ1-1,CASSEPGATEAFF
TRBV14,TRBJ1-2,CASSQDMTGYTYGYTF
TRBV5-6,TRBJ2-3,CASSLRVGVWADTQYF
TRBV20-1,TRBJ2-4,CSATAPRGAAKNIQYF
TRBV12-3/TRBV12-4,TRBJ2-1,CASSTDLTGNEQFF